The T cell receptor beta chain under discussion was sequenced for a study of blood T cells in healthy people across ages. A second PCR, run for about 7 to 11 cycles, used a sample-barcoded 5' primer plus a J-beta primer mix. TCRdb reprocessed the 5' RACE reads via MiXCR and lists one record per CDR3 protein. Among some 1.1 million distinct CDR3 sequences, 35% to 40% were seen once, and the ten largest hold around 13%. Regarding the study as a whole: Age advanced and TCR beta diversity per million T cells fell, roughly linearly. A greater number of naive CD4+ cells and higher diversity distinguished long-lived donors from aged donors.

To note about this clonotype: Its antigen is unidentified.

V lost 5 bases to trimming and J lost 5 bases; unmatched junction nucleotides: 14. CDR3 length: 16 amino acids. Germline V lookup: CDR1 MGHDK, CDR2 SYGVNS. This sequence joins TRBV25-1 and TRBJ1-2; 7 bases align to TRBD1. Sequenced: blood. The receptor was isolated from a man between 18 and 29 years old in good health. The CDR3 sequence: CASSPLQGRGSYGYTF. For the CDR3, the DNA is TGTGCCAGCAGTCCCTTACAGGGGAGGGGGAGTTATGGCTACACCTTC.